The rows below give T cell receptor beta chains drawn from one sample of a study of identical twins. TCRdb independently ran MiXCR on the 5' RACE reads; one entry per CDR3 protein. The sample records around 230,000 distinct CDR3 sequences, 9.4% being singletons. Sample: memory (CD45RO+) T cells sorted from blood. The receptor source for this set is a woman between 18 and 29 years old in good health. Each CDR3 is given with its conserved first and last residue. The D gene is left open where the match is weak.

CDR3: CASSVEVAGSDTQYF
V: TRBV9
D: TRBD2
J: TRBJ2-3

CDR3: CASTPEARDVTFF
V: TRBV11-3
D: NA
J: TRBJ1-1

CDR3: CASRLGSRATNEKLFF
V: TRBV3-1
D: NA
J: TRBJ1-4

CDR3: CASSQYGAGNQPQHF
V: TRBV3-1
D: NA
J: TRBJ1-5

CDR3: CASSPNRLTQYF
V: TRBV14
D: NA
J: TRBJ2-3

CDR3: CASSLESALYGYTF
V: TRBV7-9
D: NA
J: TRBJ1-2

CDR3: CASSLRAGSNEQYF
V: TRBV5-1
D: NA
J: TRBJ2-7

CDR3: CASSVTGASTEAFF
V: TRBV6-4
D: TRBD1
J: TRBJ1-1

CDR3: CAWGSGLAAETQYF
V: TRBV30
D: NA
J: TRBJ2-5

CDR3: CTSSEPTNEKLFF
V: TRBV1
D: NA
J: TRBJ1-4

CDR3: CASSLTGTATGELFF
V: TRBV6-2/TRBV6-3
D: TRBD1
J: TRBJ2-2

CDR3: CASSLGTLMPDTQYF
V: TRBV7-9
D: NA
J: TRBJ2-3

CDR3: CSARDRTGGDQPQHF
V: TRBV20-1
D: TRBD1
J: TRBJ1-5

CDR3: CSAQGLGGETQYF
V: TRBV20-1
D: TRBD2
J: TRBJ2-5

CDR3: CASSSARTSADNEQFF
V: TRBV5-5
D: TRBD2
J: TRBJ2-1

CDR3: CASSARTGEEETQYF
V: TRBV7-8
D: NA
J: TRBJ2-5

CDR3: CASSLGGIDYGYTF
V: TRBV12-3/TRBV12-4
D: NA
J: TRBJ1-2

CDR3: CASSQRRGGQGTTDTQYF
V: TRBV14
D: TRBD1
J: TRBJ2-3

CDR3: CASSLNSIGTSNEQFF
V: TRBV5-1
D: NA
J: TRBJ2-1

CDR3: CSADPGPKKQFF
V: TRBV29-1
D: NA
J: TRBJ2-1